The clone carrying this T cell receptor beta chain has ten or more counts. Antigen unknown. Deletions cut 0 bases from V and 8 bases from J, with 1 base between. CDR3 length equals 9 residues. Germline V lookup: CDR1 DFQATT, CDR2 SNEGSKA (reference sequence). Time point specified: longitudinal time-point 2. Unsorted libraries were generated from 2 million PBMCs held at -80 degrees C. TCRdb re-derived calls from the 5' RACE reads in MiXCR, one entry per CDR3 protein. The sample has about 90,000 distinct CDR3 sequences, about 13% seen once. This entry is derived from a study of neurological immune-mediated disorders. Overall study results and limits: HTLV-1-associated myelopathy led in TCR clonal expansion, while multiple sclerosis ranked lowest, below healthy controls.

This TCR derives from a female donor with HTLV-1-associated myelopathy (HAM/TSP). Sequenced material: PBMCs. The rearrangement joins TRBV20-1 to TRBJ1-1, with D unclear. CDR3 protein: CSAREEAFF. In DNA, the CDR3 is TGCAGTGCTAGAGAGGAAGCTTTCTTT.